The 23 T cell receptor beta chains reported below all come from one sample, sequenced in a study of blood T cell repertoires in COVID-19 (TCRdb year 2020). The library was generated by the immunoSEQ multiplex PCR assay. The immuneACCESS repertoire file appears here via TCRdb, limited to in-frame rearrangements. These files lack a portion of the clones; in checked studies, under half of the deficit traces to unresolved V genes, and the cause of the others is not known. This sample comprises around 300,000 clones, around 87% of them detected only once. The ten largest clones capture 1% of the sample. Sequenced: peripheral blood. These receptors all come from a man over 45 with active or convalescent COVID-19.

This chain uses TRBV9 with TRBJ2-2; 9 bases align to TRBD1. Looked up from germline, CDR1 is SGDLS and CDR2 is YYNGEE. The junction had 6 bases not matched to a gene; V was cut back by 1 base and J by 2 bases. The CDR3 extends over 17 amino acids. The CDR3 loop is CASSVKRDRENTGELFF. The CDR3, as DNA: TGTGCCAGCAGCGTAAAACGGGACAGGGAAAACACCGGGGAGCTGTTTTTT.

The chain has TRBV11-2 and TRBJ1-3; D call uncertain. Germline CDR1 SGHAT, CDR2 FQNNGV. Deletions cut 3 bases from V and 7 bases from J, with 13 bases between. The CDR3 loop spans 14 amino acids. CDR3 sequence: CASSFRPGGNTIYF. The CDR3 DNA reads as TGTGCCAGCAGCTTCCGCCCTGGCGGCAACACCATATATTTT.

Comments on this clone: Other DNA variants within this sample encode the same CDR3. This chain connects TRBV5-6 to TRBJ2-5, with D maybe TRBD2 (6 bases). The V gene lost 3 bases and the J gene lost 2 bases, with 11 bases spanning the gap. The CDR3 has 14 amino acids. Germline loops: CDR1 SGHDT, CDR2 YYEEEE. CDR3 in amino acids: CASSSYRGQETQYF. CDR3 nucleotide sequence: TGTGCCAGCAGCTCTTACCGGGGGCAAGAGACCCAGTACTTC. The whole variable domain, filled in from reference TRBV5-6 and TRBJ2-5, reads DAGVTQSPTHLIKTRGQQVTLRCSPKSGHDTVSWYQQALGQGPQFIFQYYEEEERQRGNFPDRFSGHQFPNYSSELNVNALLLGDSALYLCASSSYRGQETQYFGPGTRLLVL.

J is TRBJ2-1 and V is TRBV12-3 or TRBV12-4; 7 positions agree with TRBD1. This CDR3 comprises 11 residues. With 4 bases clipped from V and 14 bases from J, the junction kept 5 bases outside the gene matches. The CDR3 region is CASSSGQQKFF. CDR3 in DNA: TGTGCCAGCAGTTCGGGACAGCAGAAGTTCTTC.

The CDR3 protein is CAISEDSVEAFF. The CDR3 DNA reads TGTGCCATCAGTGAGGACAGCGTTGAAGCTTTCTTT. The chain employs TRBV10-3 and TRBJ1-1; TRBD1 might be the D (5 bases). Trimming took off 2 bases at V and 7 bases at J, with 8 bases between the two ends. The germline V gene encodes CDR1 ENHRY and CDR2 SYGVKD. This CDR3 contains 12 residues.

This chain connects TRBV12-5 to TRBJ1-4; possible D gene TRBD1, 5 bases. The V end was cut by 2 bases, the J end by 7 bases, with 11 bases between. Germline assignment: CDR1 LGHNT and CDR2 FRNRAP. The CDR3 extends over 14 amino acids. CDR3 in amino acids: CASGLKGEGEKLFF. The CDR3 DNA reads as TGTGCTAGTGGTTTGAAAGGGGAGGGTGAAAAACTGTTTTTT.

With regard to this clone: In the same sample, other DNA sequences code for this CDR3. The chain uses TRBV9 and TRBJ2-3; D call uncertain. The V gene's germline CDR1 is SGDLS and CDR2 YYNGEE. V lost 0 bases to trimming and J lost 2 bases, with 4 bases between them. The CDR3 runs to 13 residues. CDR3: CASSVGPTDTQYF. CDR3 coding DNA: TGTGCCAGCAGCGTAGGGCCCACAGATACGCAGTATTTT.

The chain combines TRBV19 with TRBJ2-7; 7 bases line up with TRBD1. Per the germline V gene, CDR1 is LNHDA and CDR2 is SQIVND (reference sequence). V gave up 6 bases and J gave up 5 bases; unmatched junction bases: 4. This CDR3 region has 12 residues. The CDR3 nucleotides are TGTGCCAGTAGCCTAGGGACAGACGAGCAGTACTTC. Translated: CASSLGTDEQYF.

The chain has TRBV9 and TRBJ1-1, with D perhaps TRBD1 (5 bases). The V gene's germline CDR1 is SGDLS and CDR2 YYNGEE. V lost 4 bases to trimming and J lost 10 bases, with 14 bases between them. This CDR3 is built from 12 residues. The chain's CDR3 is CASSKNQGAAFF. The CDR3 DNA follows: TGTGCCAGCAGCAAGAACCAAGGGGCAGCTTTCTTT.

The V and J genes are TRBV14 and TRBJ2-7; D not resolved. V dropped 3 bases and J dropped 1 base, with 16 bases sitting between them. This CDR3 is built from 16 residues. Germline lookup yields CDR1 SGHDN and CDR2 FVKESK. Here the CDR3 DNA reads TGTGCCAGCAGCCATCCCATAGGTGTCGGGTCCTACGAGCAGTACTTC. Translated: CASSHPIGVGSYEQYF.

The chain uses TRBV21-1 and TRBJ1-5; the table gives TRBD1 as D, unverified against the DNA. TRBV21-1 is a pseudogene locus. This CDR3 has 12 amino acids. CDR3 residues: CASSKAGQPQHF. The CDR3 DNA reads TGTGCCAGCAGCAAAGCGGGCCAGCCCCAGCATTTT.

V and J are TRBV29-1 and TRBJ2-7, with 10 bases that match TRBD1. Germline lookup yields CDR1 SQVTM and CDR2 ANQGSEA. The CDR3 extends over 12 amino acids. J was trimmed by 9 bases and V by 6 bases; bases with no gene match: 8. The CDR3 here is CSVTTGGELQYF. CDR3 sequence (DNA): TGCAGCGTCACGACAGGGGGCGAATTGCAGTACTTC.

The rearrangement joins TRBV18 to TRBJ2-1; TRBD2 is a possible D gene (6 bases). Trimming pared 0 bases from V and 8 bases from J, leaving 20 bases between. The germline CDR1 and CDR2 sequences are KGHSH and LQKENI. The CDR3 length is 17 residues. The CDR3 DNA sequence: TGTGCCAGCTCACCACCGAAGGGCGGGACCCAGGGTCATGAGCAGTTCTTC. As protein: CASSPPKGGTQGHEQFF. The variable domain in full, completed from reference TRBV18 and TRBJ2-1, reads NAGVMQNPRHLVRRRGQEARLRCSPMKGHSHVYWYRQLPEEGLKFMVYLQKENIIDESGMPKERFSAEFPKEGPSILRIQQVVRGDSAAYFCASSPPKGGTQGHEQFFGPGTRLTVL.

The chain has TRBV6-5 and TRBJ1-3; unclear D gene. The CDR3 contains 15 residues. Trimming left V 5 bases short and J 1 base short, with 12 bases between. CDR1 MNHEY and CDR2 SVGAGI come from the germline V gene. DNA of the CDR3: TGTGCCAGCAGTCACGGGGTTGTATCTGGAAACACCATATATTTT. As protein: CASSHGVVSGNTIYF.

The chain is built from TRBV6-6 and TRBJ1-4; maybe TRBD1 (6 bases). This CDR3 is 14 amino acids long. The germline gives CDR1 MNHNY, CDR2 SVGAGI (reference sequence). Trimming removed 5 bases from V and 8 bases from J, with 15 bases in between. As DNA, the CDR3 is TGTGCCAGCAGTCCCACAGGGTCTGGGGAAAAACTGTTTTTT. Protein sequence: CASSPTGSGEKLFF.

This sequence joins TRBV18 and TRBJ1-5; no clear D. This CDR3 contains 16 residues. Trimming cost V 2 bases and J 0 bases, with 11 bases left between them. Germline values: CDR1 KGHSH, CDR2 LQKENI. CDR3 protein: CASSPAQPYSNQPQHF. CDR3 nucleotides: TGTGCCAGCTCACCAGCACAGCCTTATAGCAATCAGCCCCAGCATTTT.

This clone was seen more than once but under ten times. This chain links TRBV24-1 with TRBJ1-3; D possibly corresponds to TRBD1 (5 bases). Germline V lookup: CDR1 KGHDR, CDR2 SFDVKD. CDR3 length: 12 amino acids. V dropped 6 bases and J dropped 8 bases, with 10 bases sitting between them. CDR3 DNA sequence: TGTGCCACCAGTAGTCCGGGGGACACCATATATTTT. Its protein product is CATSSPGDTIYF.

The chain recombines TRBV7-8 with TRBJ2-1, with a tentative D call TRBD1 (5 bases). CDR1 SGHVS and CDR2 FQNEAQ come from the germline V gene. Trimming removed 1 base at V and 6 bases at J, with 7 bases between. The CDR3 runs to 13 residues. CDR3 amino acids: CASSLGRANEQFF. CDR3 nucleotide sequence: TGTGCCAGCAGCTTAGGCAGGGCCAATGAGCAGTTCTTC.

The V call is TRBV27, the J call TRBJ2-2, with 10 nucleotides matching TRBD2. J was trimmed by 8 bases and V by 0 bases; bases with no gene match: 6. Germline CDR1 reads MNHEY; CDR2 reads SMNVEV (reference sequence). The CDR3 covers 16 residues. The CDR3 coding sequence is TGTGCCAGCAGTTTATCGTACCTAGCGGGAGTAGGGGAGCTGTTTTTT. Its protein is CASSLSYLAGVGELFF.

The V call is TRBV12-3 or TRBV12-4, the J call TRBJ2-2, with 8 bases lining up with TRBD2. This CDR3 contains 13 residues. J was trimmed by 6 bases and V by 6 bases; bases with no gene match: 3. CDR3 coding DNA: TGTGCCAGCAGCCAGCGGGAGCCCGGGGAGCTGTTTTTT. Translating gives CASSQREPGELFF.

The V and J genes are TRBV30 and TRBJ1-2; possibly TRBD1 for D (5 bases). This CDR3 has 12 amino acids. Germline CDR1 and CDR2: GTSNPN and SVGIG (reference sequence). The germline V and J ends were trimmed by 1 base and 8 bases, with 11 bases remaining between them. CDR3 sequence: CAWSAAGYGYTF. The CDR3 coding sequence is TGTGCCTGGAGTGCGGCAGGGTACGGCTACACCTTC.

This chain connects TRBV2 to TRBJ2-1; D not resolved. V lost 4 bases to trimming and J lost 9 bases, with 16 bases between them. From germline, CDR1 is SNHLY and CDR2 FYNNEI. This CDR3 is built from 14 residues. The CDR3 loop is CASSVRSIQSEQFF. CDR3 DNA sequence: TGTGCCAGCAGTGTACGGAGTATCCAGAGTGAGCAGTTCTTC.

In DNA, the CDR3 is TGTGCCAGCAGCTTAGAAGTCGAGGATACGCAGTATTTT. This sequence encodes CASSLEVEDTQYF. The chain combines TRBV7-2 with TRBJ2-3; D is uncertain. Germline V CDR1 and CDR2: SGHTA, FQGNSA. V was cut by 1 base and J by 6 bases, with 8 bases left in between. The CDR3 loop spans 13 amino acids.